There are a few counts of the clone carrying this T cell receptor (beta chain). Its matching antigen is unknown. Semi-nested PCR with Nested Universal Primer A followed constant-region reverse priming of full-length variable regions. TCRdb fed the 5' RACE reads into MiXCR, producing one record per CDR3 protein. The table shows nearly 40,000 distinct CDR3 sequences, with 15% to 20% occurring only once. This CDR3 comprises 17 residues. Germline V lookup: CDR1 SGHRS, CDR2 YFSETQ. The ends were cut back, 0 bases at V and 1 base at J, with 16 bases in the middle. Overall study results and limits: Tumor Treg TCRs overlapped most with tumor naive CD4+ cells. In terms of TCR gene usage, tumor memory CD4+ T cells clustered together with blood and lymph node memory CD4+ cells, as well as with lymph node naive CD4+ cells.

Naive CD4+ cells had CD25+ Tregs removed. The rearrangement joins TRBV5-1 to TRBJ1-1; D is unclear. The clonotype comes from a female donor with breast cancer. What was sequenced was naive CD4+ T cells sorted from a lymph node. Subset here: naive CD4+ T cells, CD4+CD45RA+CD25-. The CDR3 bases are TGCGCCAGCAGCTTGGGATCGATCATTTATTCGAACACTGAAGCTTTCTTT. The encoded protein is CASSLGSIIYSNTEAFF.